Listed here are 15 T cell receptor beta chains from one sample, sequenced in a study of shared T cell receptors in the human thymus. Some clones are missing from TCRdb's copy, which holds only in-frame ones; the method was immunoSEQ multiplex PCR. Here the sample spans under 450,000 clones, approximately 95% being singletons. The specimen sequenced was thymocytes. Source of these receptors: a human donor.

The gene calls are TRBV29-1 and TRBJ2-2; D is uncertain. The V end was cut by 6 bases, the J end by 4 bases, with 12 bases between. The CDR3 spans 13 residues. The germline gives CDR1 SQVTM, CDR2 ANQGSEA. The CDR3 coding sequence is TGCAGCGTGTATACAGTTACCACCGGGGAGCTGTTTTTT. Protein product: CSVYTVTTGELFF.

The gene calls are TRBV23-1 and TRBJ2-7, with D hard to call. TRBV23-1 is treated as an ORF (open reading frame) with a function not yet certain. This CDR3 contains 17 residues. V lost 1 base to trimming and J lost 6 bases, with 22 bases between them. The CDR3 DNA is TGCGCCAGCAGTCAATGTATTGGGTGGTTCCTTCTCTCCGAGCAGTACTTC. This codes for CASSQCIGWFLLSEQYF.

The rearrangement joins TRBV5-1 to TRBJ1-2; no clear D gene. There are 15 residues in the CDR3. V was shortened by 1 base and J by 3 bases, with 13 bases between the two germline ends. CDR1 is SGHRS and CDR2 is YFSETQ in the germline V gene. The CDR3 coding sequence is TGCGCCAGCAGCTTGAGTGGGGAGCAGGACTATGGCTACACCTTC. This codes for CASSLSGEQDYGYTF.

CDR3 sequence reads: CASSAPGGFQPQHF. In DNA, the CDR3 is TGTGCCAGCAGTGCCCCGGGGGGATTTCAGCCCCAGCATTTT. This chain connects TRBV6-1 to TRBJ1-5; TRBD1 is a possible D gene (5 bases). Germline CDR1 and CDR2: MNHNS and SASEGT. V was clipped by 4 bases and J by 6 bases, with 13 bases between them. This CDR3 contains 14 residues.

The J gene is TRBJ2-1, the V gene TRBV27; 7 bases line up with TRBD2. Per germline, CDR1 MNHEY and CDR2 SMNVEV (reference sequence). J was trimmed by 4 bases and V by 1 base; bases with no gene match: 7. This CDR3 has 16 amino acids. The CDR3, as DNA: TGTGCCAGCAGTTTATTGTCCGGGAGGCGGTACAATGAGCAGTTCTTC. Protein: CASSLLSGRRYNEQFF.

The V and J genes are TRBV5-6 and TRBJ2-7; no clear D gene. The CDR3 runs 15 residues. Between the trimmed V and J ends, which lost 1 base and 6 bases, there was a span of 17 bases. CDR1 and CDR2 (germline): SGHDT, YYEEEE. The CDR3 DNA is TGTGCCAGCAGCTTGCTCGGCCGGCCGGGTTGCGAGCAGTACTTC. This gives the protein CASSLLGRPGCEQYF.

This clone showed up just a few times. V and J are TRBV11-3 and TRBJ2-3; D possibly corresponds to TRBD1 (5 bases). Trimming removed 0 bases at V and 0 bases at J, with 13 bases between. Germline CDR1 reads SGHNT; CDR2 reads YENEEA. The CDR3 sequence is 17 residues long. CDR3 DNA: TGTGCCAGCAGCTTAGATAGAACAGGTACTAGCACAGATACGCAGTATTTT. Residues: CASSLDRTGTSTDTQYF.

This clone was recorded once. The chain combines TRBV4-1 with TRBJ1-1; D is unclear. The CDR3 has 16 amino acids. Deletions cut 0 bases from V and 0 bases from J, with 11 bases between. The germline gives CDR1 MGHRA, CDR2 YSYEKL. The CDR3 DNA reads as TGCGCCAGCAGCCAAGATTTCTTAGGGCTGAACACTGAAGCTTTCTTT. The encoded protein is CASSQDFLGLNTEAFF.

The chain carries TRBV5-4 and TRBJ2-1; 7 bases match TRBD2. Germline CDR1 and CDR2: SGHNT and YYREEE (reference sequence). The CDR3 contains 12 residues. V trimming: 4 bases; J trimming: 15 bases; junction bases outside the gene matches: 10. CDR3 nucleotide sequence: TGTGCCAGCAGCGACCCTTGGACTAGTCCGTTCTTC. Its protein is CASSDPWTSPFF.

V usage is TRBV4-3 and J usage is TRBJ2-1; D remains ambiguous. The germline V gene has CDR1 LGHNA and CDR2 YSLEER. The CDR3 loop spans 14 amino acids. The V end lost 0 bases, the J end lost 6 bases, and 9 bases lay between the germline ends. The CDR3 reads CASSQEVRTNEQFF. CDR3 sequence (DNA): TGCGCCAGCAGCCAAGAGGTCCGTACCAATGAGCAGTTCTTC.

The chain uses TRBV19 and TRBJ2-3; 9 bases match TRBD1. The CDR3 runs to 14 residues. Germline V gene data show CDR1 as LNHDA and CDR2 as SQIVND (reference sequence). V shed 6 bases and J 2 bases; nucleotides not matched to a gene: 3. CDR3 in DNA: TGTGCCAGTAGCAGGACAGGGGCCACAGATACGCAGTATTTT. Residues: CASSRTGATDTQYF.

The V and J genes are TRBV7-9 and TRBJ1-4; tentatively, D is TRBD1 (5 bases). The CDR3 covers 15 residues. Germline V CDR1 and CDR2: SEHNR, FQNEAQ (reference sequence). Trimming took 4 bases from V and 6 from J, leaving 15 bases between them. Here the CDR3 DNA reads TGTGCCAGCAGCTCGGGGTCCGGGACGGATGAAAAACTGTTTTTT. Translated, it gives CASSSGSGTDEKLFF.

The rearrangement links TRBV28 to TRBJ1-3, with D maybe TRBD1 (5 bases). The CDR3 is made up of 15 amino acids. Trimming stripped 5 bases from V and 0 bases from J, with 11 bases between. The V gene's germline CDR1 is MDHEN and CDR2 SYDVKM. The CDR3 region has the DNA TGTGCCAGCAGTCTATTGACAGTCTCTGGAAACACCATATATTTT. It translates to CASSLLTVSGNTIYF.

This chain uses TRBV2 with TRBJ1-5; D perhaps matches TRBD1 (5 bases). Germline V CDR1 and CDR2: SNHLY, FYNNEI. This CDR3 has 17 amino acids. Trimming pared 0 bases from V and 3 bases from J, leaving 15 bases between. The CDR3: CASSEARGRADNQPQHF. CDR3 bases: TGTGCCAGCAGTGAAGCGCGGGGCAGGGCCGACAATCAGCCCCAGCATTTT.

The chain combines TRBV7-2 with TRBJ2-5, with D uncertain. Germline-derived CDR1 and CDR2 are SGHTA and FQGNSA. Trimming removed 2 bases at V and 6 bases at J, with 7 bases between. The length of the CDR3 is 12 residues. DNA of the CDR3: TGTGCCAGCAGCTTAATGGAGAAGACCCAGTACTTC. Its protein product is CASSLMEKTQYF.